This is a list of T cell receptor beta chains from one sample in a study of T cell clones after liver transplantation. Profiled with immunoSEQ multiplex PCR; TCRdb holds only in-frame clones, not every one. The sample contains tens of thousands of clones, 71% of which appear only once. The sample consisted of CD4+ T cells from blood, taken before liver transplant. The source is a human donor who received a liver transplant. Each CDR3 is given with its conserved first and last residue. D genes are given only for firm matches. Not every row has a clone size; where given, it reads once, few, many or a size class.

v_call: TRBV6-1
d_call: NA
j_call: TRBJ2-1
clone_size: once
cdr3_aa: CASTQGNRDNEQFF
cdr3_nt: TGTGCCAGCACCCAGGGGAACAGAGACAATGAGCAGTTCTTC

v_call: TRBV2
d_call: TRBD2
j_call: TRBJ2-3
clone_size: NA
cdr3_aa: CASSDTELAGGPGTQYF
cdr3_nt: TGTGCCAGCAGCGACACTGAACTGGCGGGGGGCCCCGGGACGCAGTATTTT

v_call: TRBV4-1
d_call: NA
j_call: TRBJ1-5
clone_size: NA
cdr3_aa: CASSFEMRDQPQHF
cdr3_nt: TGCGCCAGCTCATTTGAAATGAGGGATCAGCCCCAGCATTTT

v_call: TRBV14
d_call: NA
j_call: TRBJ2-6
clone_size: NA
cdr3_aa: CASSLASGANVLTF
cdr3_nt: TGTGCCAGCAGCCTGGCTTCTGGGGCCAACGTCCTGACTTTC

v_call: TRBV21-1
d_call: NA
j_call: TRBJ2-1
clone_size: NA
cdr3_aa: CASSKDALLVSESSYNEQFF
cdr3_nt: TGTGCCAGCAGCAAAGATGCCTTGCTGGTATCCGAGAGCTCCTACAATGAGCAGTTCTTC

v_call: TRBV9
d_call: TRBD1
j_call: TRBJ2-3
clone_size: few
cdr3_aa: CASSVTGGGGTDTQYF
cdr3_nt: TGTGCCAGCAGCGTAACAGGGGGAGGAGGCACAGATACGCAGTATTTT

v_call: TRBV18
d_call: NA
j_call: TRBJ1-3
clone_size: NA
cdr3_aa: CASSPSSSGNTIYF
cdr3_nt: TGTGCCAGCTCACCTAGTAGCTCTGGAAACACCATATATTTT

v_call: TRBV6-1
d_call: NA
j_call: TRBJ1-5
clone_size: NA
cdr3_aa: CASSVVGGGLSNQPQHF
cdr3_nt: TGTGCCAGCAGTGTAGTCGGCGGAGGGTTGAGCAATCAGCCCCAGCATTTT

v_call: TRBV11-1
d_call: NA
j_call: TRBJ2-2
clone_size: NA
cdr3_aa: CASSLVQTGELFF
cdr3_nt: TGTGCCAGCAGCCTAGTTCAGACCGGGGAGCTGTTTTTT

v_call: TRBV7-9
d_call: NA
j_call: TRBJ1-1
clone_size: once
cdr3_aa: CASSLNSNTEAFF
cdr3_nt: TGTGCCAGCAGCTTAAACAGTAACACTGAAGCTTTCTTT

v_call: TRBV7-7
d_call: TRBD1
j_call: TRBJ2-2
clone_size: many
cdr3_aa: CASSPGQGRDGELFF
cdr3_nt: TGTGCCAGCAGCCCGGGACAGGGGAGGGACGGGGAGCTGTTTTTT

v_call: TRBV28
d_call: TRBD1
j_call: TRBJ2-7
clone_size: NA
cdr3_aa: CASTPGQGASLEQYF
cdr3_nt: TGTGCCAGCACCCCCGGGCAGGGGGCGTCTCTCGAGCAGTACTTC

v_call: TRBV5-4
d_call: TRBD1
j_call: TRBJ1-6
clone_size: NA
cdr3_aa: CASSLGPGQGFSNSPLHF
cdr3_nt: TGTGCCAGCAGCTTGGGACCGGGACAGGGGTTCTCTAATTCACCCCTCCACTTT

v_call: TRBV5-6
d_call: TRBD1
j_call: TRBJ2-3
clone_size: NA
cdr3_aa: CASSMGQGAGDTQYF
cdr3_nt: TGTGCCAGCAGCATGGGACAGGGGGCGGGAGATACGCAGTATTTT

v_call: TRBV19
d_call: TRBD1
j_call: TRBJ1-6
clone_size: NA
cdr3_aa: CASSGWQGAGSPLHF
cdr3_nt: TGTGCCAGTAGTGGGTGGCAGGGGGCTGGTTCACCCCTCCACTTT

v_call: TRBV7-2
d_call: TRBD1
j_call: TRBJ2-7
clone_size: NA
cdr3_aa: CASSTGQGVSYEQYF
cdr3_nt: TGTGCCAGCAGCACCGGACAGGGGGTATCCTACGAGCAGTACTTC

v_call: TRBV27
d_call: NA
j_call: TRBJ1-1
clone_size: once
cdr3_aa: CASSFSGTMRTEAFF
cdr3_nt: TGTGCCAGCAGTTTCTCCGGGACAATGAGAACTGAAGCTTTCTTT

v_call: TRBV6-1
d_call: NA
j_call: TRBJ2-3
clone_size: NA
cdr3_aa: CASITTPSTDTQYF
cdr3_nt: TGTGCCAGCATCACTACACCTAGCACAGATACGCAGTATTTT

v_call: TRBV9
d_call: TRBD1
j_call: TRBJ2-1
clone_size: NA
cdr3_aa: CASSIQTGTPYTSYNEQFF
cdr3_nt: TGTGCCAGCAGCATACAGACAGGGACACCCTATACCTCCTACAATGAGCAGTTCTTC

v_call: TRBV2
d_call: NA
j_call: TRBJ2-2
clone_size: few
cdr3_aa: CASSAPRGQTTLTGELFF
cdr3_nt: TGTGCCAGCAGTGCACCAAGGGGCCAAACGACCTTAACCGGGGAGCTGTTTTTT

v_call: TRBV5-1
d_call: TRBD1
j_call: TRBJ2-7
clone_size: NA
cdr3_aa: CASSPGQGVTYEQYF
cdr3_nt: TGCGCCAGCAGCCCCGGACAGGGTGTGACCTACGAGCAGTACTTC